These 15 T cell receptor beta chains were sequenced from one sample in a study of blood T cells in healthy people across ages. A second roughly 7 to 12 cycle PCR used barcoded and J-beta primers. Via MiXCR, TCRdb re-called the 5' RACE reads, giving one row per CDR3 protein. The sample lists about 1,000,000 distinct CDR3 sequences, more than 40% seen once, with under 20% in the top ten. The sequencing input was blood. The origin of the receptors is an older woman in good health.

This chain links TRBV15 with TRBJ2-1; a possible D gene is TRBD2 (7 bases). Germline V gene data show CDR1 as LNHNV and CDR2 as YYDKDF (reference sequence). Trimming shortened V by 0 bases and J by 9 bases, and 15 bases separated the two germline ends. CDR3 length: 15 residues. The CDR3 loop is CATSRDAGAGVEQFF. CDR3 DNA sequence: TGTGCCACCAGCAGAGATGCAGGGGCGGGGGTTGAGCAGTTCTTC.

As regards this clonotype: A clone one base away is much larger, so this may be a read error. The rearrangement links TRBV15 to TRBJ2-7; 8 nucleotides align to TRBD2. Per germline, CDR1 LNHNV and CDR2 YYDKDF (reference sequence). CDR3 size: 16 residues. The CDR3 protein is CAASRTSGGSRDEQYF. CDR3 coding DNA: TGTGCCGCCAGCAGAACTAGCGGAGGATCTCGAGACGAGCAGTACTTC.

This clonotype has only a few counts. The chain carries TRBV20-1 and TRBJ2-1, with 7 bases that match TRBD2. Germline CDR1 reads DFQATT; CDR2 reads SNEGSKA (reference sequence). This CDR3 spans 18 amino acids. Trimming took 5 bases from V and 5 from J; bases not matched to a gene: 21. As DNA, the CDR3 is TGCAGTGCTCTTCGGTCACTAGCGAACACACATAAAAACAATGAGCAGTTCTTC. Protein: CSALRSLANTHKNNEQFF.

The V call is TRBV6-1, the J call TRBJ2-7; 9 nucleotides line up with TRBD2. The germline V gene has CDR1 MNHNS and CDR2 SASEGT. V was pared by 6 bases and J by 5 bases, with 8 bases of the junction left unmatched. The CDR3 runs to 14 residues. The CDR3 DNA reads as TGTGCCAGCAGAAATAGCGGGAGTGGCCACGAGCAGTACTTC. Amino acid sequence: CASRNSGSGHEQYF.

The CDR3 nucleotides are TGTGCCAGCAGCAGGACTATGGCAGACGAGCAGTACTTC. The encoded protein is CASSRTMADEQYF. The rearrangement uses TRBV5-6 and TRBJ2-7; the D gene is possibly TRBD2 (6 bases). The V gene's germline CDR1 is SGHDT and CDR2 YYEEEE. V was trimmed by 4 bases and J by 5 bases, leaving 13 bases between them. CDR3 length: 13 residues.

The rearrangement uses TRBV7-2 and TRBJ2-3; tentatively, D is TRBD2 (5 bases). CDR1 is SGHTA and CDR2 is FQGNSA in the germline V gene. V was clipped by 5 bases and J by 8 bases, with 20 bases between them. CDR3 length equals 15 residues. As DNA, the CDR3 is TGTGCCAGCAGCACGTGGGCACTCCCGGAGGCTACGCAGTATTTT. As protein: CASSTWALPEATQYF. Variable domain in full (rest from reference TRBV7-2 and TRBJ2-3): GAGVSQSPSNKVTEKGKDVELRCDPISGHTALYWYRQSLGQGLEFLIYFQGNSAPDKSGLPSDRFSAERTGGSVSTLTIQRTQQEDSAVYLCASSTWALPEATQYFGPGTRLTVL.

The gene calls are TRBV20-1 and TRBJ2-7, with 12 positions matching TRBD1. The CDR3 length is 14 residues. V shed 3 bases and J 7 bases; nucleotides not matched to a gene: 7. Germline loops: CDR1 DFQATT, CDR2 SNEGSKA (reference sequence). The CDR3, as DNA: TGCAGTGCTAGGGGCCGGGACAGGGGGCGAGAGCAGTACTTC. This codes for CSARGRDRGREQYF.

In its sample, this clonotype was seen a few times. The chain couples TRBV20-1 to TRBJ2-3; D is perhaps TRBD2 (6 bases). The CDR3 covers 15 residues. Trimming stripped 3 bases from V and 2 bases from J, with 15 bases between. Germline V CDR1 and CDR2: DFQATT, SNEGSKA (reference sequence). For the CDR3, the DNA is TGCAGTGCTAGGGGACTCTTAGGGGCCACAGATACGCAGTATTTT. Protein product: CSARGLLGATDTQYF.

The chain couples TRBV11-2 to TRBJ2-7, with D maybe TRBD2 (5 bases). The CDR3 loop spans 14 amino acids. Trimming took off 9 bases at V and 2 bases at J, with 17 bases between the two ends. Germline CDR1 and CDR2: SGHAT and FQNNGV. The CDR3 DNA is TGTGCCAGTAGAGGGCCAGGAATAACCTACGAGCAGTACTTC. It specifies CASRGPGITYEQYF.

V usage is TRBV5-1 and J usage is TRBJ2-3, with D possibly called TRBD1 or TRBD2 (6 bases each). V gave up 4 bases and J gave up 3 bases, with 15 bases separating them. This CDR3 region has 15 residues. Germline CDR1 SGHRS, CDR2 YFSETQ. CDR3 nucleotides: TGCGCCAGCAGCCTGGAGGGGGTAATTACAGATACGCAGTATTTT. Protein product: CASSLEGVITDTQYF. Variable domain in full (rest from reference TRBV5-1 and TRBJ2-3): KAGVTQTPRYLIKTRGQQVTLSCSPISGHRSVSWYQQTPGQGLQFLFEYFSETQRNKGNFPGRFSGRQFSNSRSEMNVSTLELGDSALYLCASSLEGVITDTQYFGPGTRLTVL.

J is TRBJ1-4 and V is TRBV20-1, with D possibly being TRBD1 (5 bases). Between the trimmed V and J ends, which lost 5 bases and 12 bases, there was a span of 22 bases. The CDR3 consists of 14 residues. The V gene's germline CDR1 is DFQATT and CDR2 SNEGSKA (reference sequence). The CDR3 region is CSALGTGGISELFF. For the CDR3, the DNA is TGCAGTGCTCTCGGGACTGGGGGAATTTCGGAACTGTTTTTT.

The CDR3 sequence: CSVRRDSTSYEQYF. CDR3 sequence (DNA): TGCAGCGTCCGCCGGGACAGCACCTCCTACGAGCAGTACTTC. The genes are TRBV29-1 and TRBJ2-7; 7 nucleotides match TRBD1. The germline V gene encodes CDR1 SQVTM and CDR2 ANQGSEA. Trimming took 6 bases from V and 0 from J; bases not matched to a gene: 8. The CDR3 has 14 amino acids.

This clonotype was seen a handful of times. The chain recombines TRBV27 with TRBJ2-1; D perhaps matches TRBD2 (6 bases). CDR3 size: 16 residues. Germline CDR1 is MNHEY and CDR2 is SMNVEV (reference sequence). Trimming pared 5 bases from V and 9 bases from J, leaving 23 bases between. CDR3 residues: CASSLRRLDGRGEQFF. The CDR3 DNA follows: TGTGCCAGCAGTCTAAGGAGACTAGATGGTCGGGGTGAGCAGTTCTTC.

This clonotype was seen only a few times. The CDR3 loop reads CASSLAVGPETQYF. CDR3 nucleotide sequence: TGTGCCAGCAGCTTAGCTGTAGGGCCGGAGACCCAGTACTTC. The genes are TRBV11-2 and TRBJ2-5, with D unclear. The CDR3 totals 14 residues. V was trimmed by 1 base and J by 5 bases, leaving 11 bases between them. Germline V gene sequence: CDR1 SGHAT, CDR2 FQNNGV.

The chain combines TRBV29-1 with TRBJ2-3, with D perhaps TRBD1 or TRBD2 (5 bases each). This CDR3 spans 11 amino acids. The germline gives CDR1 SQVTM, CDR2 ANQGSEA. With 7 bases removed from V and 8 bases from J, the gap between germline ends came to 13 bases. CDR3 in DNA: TGCAGCGGTGATGTGGGGACTACGCAGTATTTT. Translation: CSGDVGTTQYF.